A single T cell receptor beta chain is shown here with its context. The data were obtained in a study of cytomegalovirus exposure and HLA in healthy donors. Each of the donors was a healthy bone marrow donor. Primers for the PCR totalled 60 Vbeta and 13 Jbeta. Libraries were prepared by immunoSEQ multiplex PCR; TCRdb keeps only in-frame clonotypes and omits some of them. The sample yields 170,000 or so clones, more than 60% seen once. Unmatched junction bases numbered 0, after V lost 0 bases and J lost 4 bases. Germline CDR1 is SGDLS and CDR2 is YYNGEE. The CDR3 is 14 residues long. The receptor was isolated from a woman aged 60-75 years in good health and CMV-seropositive. The chain employs TRBV9 and TRBJ1-3, with 8 bases that match TRBD1. Material for sequencing was PBMCs. CDR3 residues: CASSVGDRGNTIYF. The CDR3 nucleotides are TGTGCCAGCAGCGTAGGGGACAGGGGAAACACCATATATTTT.